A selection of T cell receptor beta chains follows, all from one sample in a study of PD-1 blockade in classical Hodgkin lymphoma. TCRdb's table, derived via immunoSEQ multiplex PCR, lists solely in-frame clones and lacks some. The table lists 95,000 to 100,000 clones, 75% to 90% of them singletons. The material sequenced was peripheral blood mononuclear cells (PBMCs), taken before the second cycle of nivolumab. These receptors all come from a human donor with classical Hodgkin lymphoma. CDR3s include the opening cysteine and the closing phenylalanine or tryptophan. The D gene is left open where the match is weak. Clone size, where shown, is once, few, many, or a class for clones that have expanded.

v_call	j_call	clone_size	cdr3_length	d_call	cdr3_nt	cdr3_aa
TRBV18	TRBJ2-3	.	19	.	TGTGCCAGCTCACCCAGACTAGGGACGAGCGGTGTAGGGACAGATACGCAGTATTTT	CASSPRLGTSGVGTDTQYF
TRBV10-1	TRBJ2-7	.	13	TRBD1	TGCGCCAGCAGTGAGTCAGGCAGGGGGCCGCAGTACTTC	CASSESGRGPQYF
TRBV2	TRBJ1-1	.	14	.	TGTGCCAGCAGTGAAAGGTGGCAGGACGTCGAGGCTTTCTTT	CASSERWQDVEAFF
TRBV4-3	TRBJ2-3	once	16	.	TGCGCCAGCAGCCAAGATTCTTTAAGGGGAACAGATACGCAGTATTTT	CASSQDSLRGTDTQYF
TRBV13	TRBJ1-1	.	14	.	TGTGCCAGCAGCTTGGTTTATGGTAACCCTGAAGCTTTCTTT	CASSLVYGNPEAFF
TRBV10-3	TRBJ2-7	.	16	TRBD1	TGTGCCATCAGTGAGCCGCCGGGACAGGGGGGGAGGGAGCAGTACTTC	CAISEPPGQGGREQYF
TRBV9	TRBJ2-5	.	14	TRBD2	TGTGCCAGCAGCCCCGGGGGGTGGGAAGAGACCCAGTACTTC	CASSPGGWEETQYF
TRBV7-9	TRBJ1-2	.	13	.	TGTGCCGCTCGGGGCGCAAGCAACTATGGCTACACCTTC	CAARGASNYGYTF
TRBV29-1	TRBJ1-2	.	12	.	TGCAGCGTCACTTTCGACAGATATGGCTACACCTTC	CSVTFDRYGYTF
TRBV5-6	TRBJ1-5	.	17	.	TGTGCCAGCAGCTTGTCTCAGGCCAGCGACCGTAGAGAACCCCAGCATTTT	CASSLSQASDRREPQHF
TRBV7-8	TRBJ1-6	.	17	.	TGTGCCAGCAGCTTAGTTTTCGGGGTTCGATATAATTCACCCCTCCACTTT	CASSLVFGVRYNSPLHF
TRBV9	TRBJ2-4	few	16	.	TGTGCCAGCAGCGTAGACACTAGGCTAGCCAAAAACATTCAGTACTTC	CASSVDTRLAKNIQYF
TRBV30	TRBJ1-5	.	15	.	TGTGCCTGGTCTTTCCCAGGGGCCAAGAATCAGCCCCAGCATTTT	CAWSFPGAKNQPQHF
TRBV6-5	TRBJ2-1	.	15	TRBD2	TGTGCCAGCACCCGAGCGGGGGGCTCCTACAATGAGCAGTTCTTC	CASTRAGGSYNEQFF
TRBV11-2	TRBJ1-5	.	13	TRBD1	TGTGCCAGCAGTTTTACAGGGGTCCAGCCCCAGCATTTT	CASSFTGVQPQHF
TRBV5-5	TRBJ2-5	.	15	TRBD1	TGTGCCAGCACCCCTATACCGGGACAGAAAGAGACCCAGTACTTC	CASTPIPGQKETQYF
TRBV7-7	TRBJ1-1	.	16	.	TGTGCCAGCAGCCCACACCCCTTCGGGGGGTACACTGAAGCTTTCTTT	CASSPHPFGGYTEAFF
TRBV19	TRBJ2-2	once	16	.	TGTGCCAGTAGTCCTGGGGAGGCCCTTCGGACCGGGGAGCTGTTTTTT	CASSPGEALRTGELFF
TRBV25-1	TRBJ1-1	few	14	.	TGTGCCAGCAGTGTAGACATCACGAACACTGAAGCTTTCTTT	CASSVDITNTEAFF
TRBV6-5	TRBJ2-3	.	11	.	TGTGCCAGCCAACTAGCCGGTACGCAGTATTTT	CASQLAGTQYF
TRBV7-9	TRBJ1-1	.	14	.	TGTGCCAGCAGCATCCCCGGGACATCCTCGGAAGCTTTCTTT	CASSIPGTSSEAFF
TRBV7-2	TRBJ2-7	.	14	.	TGTGCCAGCAGCTTCGACGGGGTATCCTACGAGCAGTACTTC	CASSFDGVSYEQYF
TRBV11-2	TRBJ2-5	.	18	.	TGTGCCAGCAGCTTAAATGTGCATCAGGGGGGCAAGCAAGAGACCCAGTACTTC	CASSLNVHQGGKQETQYF
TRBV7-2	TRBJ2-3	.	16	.	TGTGCCAGCAGCTTAGGAGGACTTACTAGCACAGATACGCAGTATTTT	CASSLGGLTSTDTQYF
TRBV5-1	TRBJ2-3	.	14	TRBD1	TGCGCCAGCAGCTCGACGACAGGGTCAGATACGCAGTATTTT	CASSSTTGSDTQYF
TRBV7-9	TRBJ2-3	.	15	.	TGTGCCAGCAGCATGACAGCCTCTAGCACAGATACGCAGTATTTT	CASSMTASSTDTQYF
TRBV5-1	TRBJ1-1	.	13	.	TGCGCCAGCAGCTTTAGTCCGAACACTGAAGCTTTCTTT	CASSFSPNTEAFF
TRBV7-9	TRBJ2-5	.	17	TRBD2	TGTGCCAGCAGCTCTCCGCGGAGACTAGCGGTACAAGAGACCCAGTACTTC	CASSSPRRLAVQETQYF
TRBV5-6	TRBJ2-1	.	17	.	TGTGCCAGCAGGACAGGGATCGGACTAGGTTCCTACAATGAGCAGTTCTTC	CASRTGIGLGSYNEQFF
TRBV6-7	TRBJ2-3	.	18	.	TGTGCCAGCAGTTACTCGCCTCTCTTAGGGGCACACACAGATACGCAGTATTTT	CASSYSPLLGAHTDTQYF
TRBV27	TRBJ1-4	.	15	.	TGTGCCAGCAGTTTATTCTCGGGAGCTAATGAAAAACTGTTTTTT	CASSLFSGANEKLFF
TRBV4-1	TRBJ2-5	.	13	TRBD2	TGCGCCAGCAGCCGCGGGGGCCAAGAGACCCAGTACTTC	CASSRGGQETQYF
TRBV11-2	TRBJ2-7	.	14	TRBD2	TGTGCCAGCCGTACCCCGGGACTAGCGGGGAGCCAGTACTTC	CASRTPGLAGSQYF
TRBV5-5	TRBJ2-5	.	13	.	TGTGCCAGCACCGGGACGGTCCAAGAGACCCAGTACTTC	CASTGTVQETQYF
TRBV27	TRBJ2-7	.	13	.	TGTGCCAGCAGTTTACACCTCTCCTACGAGCAGTACTTC	CASSLHLSYEQYF
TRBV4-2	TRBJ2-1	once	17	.	TGTGCCAGCAGCCGCCTGACGGGGCCAGGCTCCTACAATGAGCAGTTCTTC	CASSRLTGPGSYNEQFF
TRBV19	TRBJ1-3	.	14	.	TGTGCCAGTAGTATAGTGACAGATGGAAACACCATATATTTT	CASSIVTDGNTIYF